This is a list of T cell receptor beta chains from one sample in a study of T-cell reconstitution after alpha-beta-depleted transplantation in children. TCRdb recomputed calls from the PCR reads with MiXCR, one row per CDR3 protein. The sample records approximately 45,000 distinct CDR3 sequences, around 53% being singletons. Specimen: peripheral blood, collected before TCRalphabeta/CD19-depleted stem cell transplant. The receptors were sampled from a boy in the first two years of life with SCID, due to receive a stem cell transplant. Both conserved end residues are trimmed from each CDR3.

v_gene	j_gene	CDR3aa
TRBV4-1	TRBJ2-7	ASSQVDLISFYEQY
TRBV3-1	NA	ASSQEWGTGSQY
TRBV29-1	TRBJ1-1	SVEQGNTEAF
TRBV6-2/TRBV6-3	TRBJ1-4	ASRPAGTNEKLF
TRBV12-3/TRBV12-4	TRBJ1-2	ASSRVYYGYT
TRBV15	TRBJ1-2	ATSRTREHYGYT
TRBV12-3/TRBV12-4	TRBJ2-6	ASSFGGSSGANVLT
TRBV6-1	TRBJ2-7	ASSGQGSYEQY
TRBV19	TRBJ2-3	ASSIEGDPAYGDTQY
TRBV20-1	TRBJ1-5	SARETGSRNQPQH
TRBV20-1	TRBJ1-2	SATHYGYT
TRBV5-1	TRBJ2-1	ASRAGTGGNEQF
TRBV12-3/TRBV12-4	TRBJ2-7	ASSLIYEQY
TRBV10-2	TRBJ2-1	ASSGTGDLNEQF
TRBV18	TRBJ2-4	ASSPSLRDIEKIQY
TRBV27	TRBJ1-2	ASSFSPRWVYT
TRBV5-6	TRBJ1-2	ASSLEPGAWGYT
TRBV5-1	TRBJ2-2	ASSLKAGTGGTGELF
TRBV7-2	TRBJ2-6	ASSLARTTLSGANVLT
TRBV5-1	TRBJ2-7	ASSLQGTGPSEQY